A single sample is the source of the 17 T cell receptor beta chains below, sequenced in a study of CD8 T cells in ankylosing spondylitis. TCRdb reprocessed the 5' RACE reads with MiXCR, giving one entry per CDR3 protein. This sample has 250,000 to 300,000 distinct CDR3 sequences; 20% occur once, and the top ten carry about 8%. Sample: blood, either unsorted or a sorted T cell fraction (not recorded which). The source of these receptors is a male donor with ankylosing spondylitis or in good health (not recorded which).

Many counts were recorded for this clonotype. V and J are TRBV29-1 and TRBJ2-2; D unclear. The germline gives CDR1 SQVTM, CDR2 ANQGSEA. Trimming took 4 bases from V and 0 from J, leaving 6 bases between them. The CDR3 extends over 13 amino acids. CDR3 protein: CSVGGANTGELFF. The CDR3 DNA follows: TGCAGCGTTGGGGGTGCGAACACCGGGGAGCTGTTTTTT.

V gene TRBV6-5 combines with J gene TRBJ1-1; 12 nucleotides agree with TRBD1. This CDR3 region has 15 residues. Trimming took 2 bases from V and 2 from J; bases not matched to a gene: 0. Germline V CDR1 and CDR2: MNHEY, SVGAGI. CDR3 amino acids: CASSYGTGGNTEAFF. CDR3 nucleotides: TGTGCCAGCAGTTACGGGACAGGGGGCAACACTGAAGCTTTCTTT.

This clonotype was seen a few times. The V gene is TRBV12-3 or TRBV12-4, the J gene TRBJ1-3; D may be TRBD1 (5 bases). The CDR3 is 17 amino acids. Trimming removed 7 bases from V and 0 bases from J, with 19 bases in between. The chain's CDR3 is CASIQSRDSSSGNTIYF. DNA for the CDR3: TGTGCCAGCATTCAGTCGAGGGACTCGAGCTCTGGAAACACCATATATTTT.

The gene calls are TRBV25-1 and TRBJ1-1, with 8 bases that match TRBD1. The length of the CDR3 is 14 residues. The V segment lost 7 bases and the J segment 5 bases; nucleotides outside the gene matches: 9. Germline values: CDR1 MGHDK, CDR2 SYGVNS. The CDR3: CASTETGAGTEAFF. CDR3 in DNA: TGTGCCAGCACCGAGACAGGGGCTGGGACTGAAGCTTTCTTT.

The chain is built from TRBV20-1 and TRBJ2-1, with a weak D call TRBD1 (6 bases). Germline V CDR1 and CDR2: DFQATT, SNEGSKA (reference sequence). The CDR3 is 13 amino acids. CDR3 bases: TGCAGCCCTGGGACATCCTCCTACAATGAGCAGTTCTTC. It specifies CSPGTSSYNEQFF.

The sample holds a few counts of this clonotype. The chain employs TRBV9 and TRBJ2-4, with D perhaps assigned TRBD1 or TRBD2 (5 bases each). This CDR3 spans 15 amino acids. CDR1 SGDLS and CDR2 YYNGEE come from the germline V gene. Trimming removed 0 bases at V and 8 bases at J, with 15 bases between. CDR3 nucleotide sequence: TGTGCCAGCAGCGTAGGGTGGGGGAAGTCTGACATTCAGTACTTC. Translation: CASSVGWGKSDIQYF.

This clonotype has a count of ten or more. The V gene is TRBV21-1, the J gene TRBJ1-5; no DNA check was done on the table's D call, TRBD1. TRBV21-1 is a recognized pseudogene. The CDR3 has 15 amino acids. CDR3 residues: CASSQNRDRGQPQHF. CDR3 nucleotide sequence: TGTGCCAGCAGCCAAAACCGGGACAGGGGTCAGCCCCAGCATTTT.

J is TRBJ2-7 and V is TRBV7-9; D may be TRBD2 (5 bases). CDR3 size: 12 residues. Germline assignment: CDR1 SEHNR and CDR2 FQNEAQ (reference sequence). The V and J ends lost 4 bases and 9 bases respectively, with 13 bases between them. CDR3 sequence reads: CASSSDSNLQYV. The DNA of the CDR3 is TGTGCCAGCAGCTCGGACTCTAACCTGCAGTACGTC.

V is TRBV19 and J is TRBJ2-2; 7 positions match TRBD2. This CDR3 is 17 amino acids long. Germline values: CDR1 LNHDA, CDR2 SQIVND (reference sequence). V gave up 3 bases and J gave up 3 bases; unmatched junction bases: 10. CDR3 coding DNA: TGTGCCAGTAGTATGGGTTTTGGCGGGGGATACACCGGGGAGCTGTTTTTT. It specifies CASSMGFGGGYTGELFF.

This clonotype was counted ten times or more. The chain joins TRBV5-1 to TRBJ1-6; 7 bases line up with TRBD1. Germline lookup yields CDR1 SGHRS and CDR2 YFSETQ. The junction had 3 bases not matched to a gene; V was cut back by 2 bases and J by 7 bases. The CDR3 contains 14 residues. For the CDR3, the DNA is TGCGCCAGCAGCTTCGGGACAGAGAATTCACCCCTCCACTTT. Translated, it gives CASSFGTENSPLHF.

This clonotype appeared a few times. The chain carries TRBV20-1 and TRBJ1-1; the D gene is possibly TRBD1 (6 bases). The germline V and J ends were trimmed by 6 bases and 8 bases, with 19 bases remaining between them. The germline gives CDR1 DFQATT, CDR2 SNEGSKA (reference sequence). This CDR3 spans 13 amino acids. As DNA, the CDR3 is TGCAGTGCCCGCCCGGGGGGCCCTGACGAAGCTTTCTTT. Translated: CSARPGGPDEAFF.

This clonotype has a count of ten or more. The rearrangement uses TRBV4-1 and TRBJ1-1; D might be TRBD1 (6 bases). CDR3 size: 12 residues. V lost 0 bases and J lost 9, with 8 bases in between. Germline loops: CDR1 MGHRA, CDR2 YSYEKL. The DNA of the CDR3 is TGCGCCAGCAGCCAAGAGACAGGAAAAGCTTTCTTT. Encoded protein: CASSQETGKAFF.

In its sample, this clonotype was seen a few times. This rearrangement joins TRBV12-3 or TRBV12-4 to TRBJ1-2, with a tentative D call TRBD1 (6 bases). This CDR3 comprises 13 residues. With 6 bases removed from V and 3 bases from J, the gap between germline ends came to 11 bases. DNA for the CDR3: TGTGCCAGCAGACGGACAGTCGACTATGGCTACACCTTC. It codes for CASRRTVDYGYTF.

This clonotype was observed a few times. This sequence joins TRBV5-1 and TRBJ2-1; D call uncertain. V was shortened by 1 base and J by 3 bases, with 17 bases between the two germline ends. The CDR3 consists of 17 residues. Germline assignment: CDR1 SGHRS and CDR2 YFSETQ. CDR3 sequence (DNA): TGCGCCAGCAGCTTGTCGCAGGACCCCCTGCTCTACAATGAGCAGTTCTTC. Its translation: CASSLSQDPLLYNEQFF. The whole variable domain, remainder taken from reference TRBV5-1 and TRBJ2-1, is KAGVTQTPRYLIKTRGQQVTLSCSPISGHRSVSWYQQTPGQGLQFLFEYFSETQRNKGNFPGRFSGRQFSNSRSEMNVSTLELGDSALYLCASSLSQDPLLYNEQFFGPGTRLTVL.

This clonotype was counted at least ten times. This chain uses TRBV20-1 with TRBJ2-7, with D perhaps given as TRBD1 or TRBD2 (5 bases each). The germline V and J ends were trimmed by 5 bases and 3 bases, with 17 bases remaining between them. The CDR3 is made up of 14 amino acids. Germline assignment: CDR1 DFQATT and CDR2 SNEGSKA (reference sequence). The CDR3 DNA is TGCAGTGCTCCCCATAGGGACGGCTACTACGAGCAGTACGTC. Amino acids: CSAPHRDGYYEQYV.

The rearrangement joins TRBV18 to TRBJ2-1, with D tentatively TRBD2 (5 bases). V was shortened by 4 bases and J by 8 bases, with 15 bases between the two germline ends. The CDR3 contains 14 residues. CDR1 is KGHSH and CDR2 is LQKENI in the germline V gene. The CDR3 loop reads CASSQLSDPHEQFF. CDR3 sequence (DNA): TGTGCCAGCTCACAACTTAGCGACCCACATGAGCAGTTCTTC.

The V and J genes are TRBV7-2 and TRBJ2-2; 9 positions match TRBD1. CDR1 and CDR2 (germline): SGHTA, FQGNSA. J lost 15 bases, V lost 1 base, and 3 bases had no gene match. The CDR3 has 12 residues. The chain's CDR3 is CASSLGQGGMFF. The CDR3 nucleotides read TGTGCCAGCAGCTTAGGACAGGGGGGGATGTTTTTT.